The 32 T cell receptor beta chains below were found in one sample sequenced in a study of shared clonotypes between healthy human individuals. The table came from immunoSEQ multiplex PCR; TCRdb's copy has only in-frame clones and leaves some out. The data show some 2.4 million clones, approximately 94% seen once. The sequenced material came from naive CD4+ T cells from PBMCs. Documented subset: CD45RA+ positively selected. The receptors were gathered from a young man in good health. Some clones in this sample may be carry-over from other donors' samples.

CDR3 in DNA: TGTGCCAGCAGCTTAAAGGTTGGGGGGGCTTTCTTT. Amino acid sequence: CASSLKVGGAFF. The genes are TRBV7-2 and TRBJ1-1; D is perhaps TRBD1 (5 bases). The CDR3 has 12 residues. Deletions cut 2 bases from V and 11 bases from J, with 12 bases between. Germline V CDR1 and CDR2: SGHTA, FQGNSA.

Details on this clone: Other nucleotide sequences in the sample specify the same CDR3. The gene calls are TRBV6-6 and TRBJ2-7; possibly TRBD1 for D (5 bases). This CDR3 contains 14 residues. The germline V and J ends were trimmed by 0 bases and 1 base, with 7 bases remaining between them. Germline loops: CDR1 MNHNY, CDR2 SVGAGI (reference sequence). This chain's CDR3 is CASSYSAGSYEQYF. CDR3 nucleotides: TGTGCCAGCAGTTACTCCGCAGGGTCCTACGAGCAGTACTTC.

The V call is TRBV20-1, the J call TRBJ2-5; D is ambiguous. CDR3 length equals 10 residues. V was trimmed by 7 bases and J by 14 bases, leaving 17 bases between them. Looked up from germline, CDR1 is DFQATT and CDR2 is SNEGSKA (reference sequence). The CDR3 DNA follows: TGCAGTGGGACGTTGCAGGCACCCTACTTC. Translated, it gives CSGTLQAPYF.

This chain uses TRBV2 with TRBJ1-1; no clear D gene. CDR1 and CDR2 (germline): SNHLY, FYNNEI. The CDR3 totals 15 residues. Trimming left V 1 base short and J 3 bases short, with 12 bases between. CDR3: CASSEERLEYTEAFF. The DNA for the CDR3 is TGTGCCAGCAGTGAAGAGAGGTTGGAGTACACTGAAGCTTTCTTT.

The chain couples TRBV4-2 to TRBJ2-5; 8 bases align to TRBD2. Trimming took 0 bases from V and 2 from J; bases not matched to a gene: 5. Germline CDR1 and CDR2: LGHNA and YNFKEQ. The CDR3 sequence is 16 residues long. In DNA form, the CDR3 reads TGTGCCAGCAGCCAAGAAGGAGAGCGGGGGCAAGAGACCCAGTACTTC. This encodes CASSQEGERGQETQYF.

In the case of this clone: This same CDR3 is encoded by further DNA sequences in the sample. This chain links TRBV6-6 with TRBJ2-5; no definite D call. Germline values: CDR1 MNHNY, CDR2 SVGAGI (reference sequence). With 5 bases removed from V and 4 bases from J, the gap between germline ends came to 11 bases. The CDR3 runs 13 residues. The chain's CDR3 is CASSTGPRETQYF. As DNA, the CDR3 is TGTGCCAGCAGTACCGGCCCCAGAGAGACCCAGTACTTC.

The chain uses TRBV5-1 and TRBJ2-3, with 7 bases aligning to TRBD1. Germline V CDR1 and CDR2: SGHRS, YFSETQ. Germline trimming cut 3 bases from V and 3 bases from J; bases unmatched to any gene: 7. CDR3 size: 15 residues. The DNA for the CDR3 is TGCGCCAGCAGCTCGGAGAGGGGGCTAACAGATACGCAGTATTTT. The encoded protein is CASSSERGLTDTQYF.

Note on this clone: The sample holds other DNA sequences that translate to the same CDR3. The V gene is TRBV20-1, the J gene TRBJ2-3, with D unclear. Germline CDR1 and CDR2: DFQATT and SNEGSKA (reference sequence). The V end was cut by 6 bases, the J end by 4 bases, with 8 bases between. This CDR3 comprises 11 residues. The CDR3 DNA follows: TGCAGTGCGTCGGTGGCAGATACGCAGTATTTT. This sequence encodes CSASVADTQYF.

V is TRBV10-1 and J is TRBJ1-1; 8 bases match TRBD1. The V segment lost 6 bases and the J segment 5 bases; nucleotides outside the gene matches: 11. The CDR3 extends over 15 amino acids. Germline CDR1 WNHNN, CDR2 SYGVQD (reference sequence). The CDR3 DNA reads TGCGCCAGCAGCCAAACCGGGACAGGTTATACTGAAGCTTTCTTT. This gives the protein CASSQTGTGYTEAFF.

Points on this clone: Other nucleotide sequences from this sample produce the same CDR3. CDR3: CASSYSSAGGYEQYF. DNA of the CDR3: TGTGCCAGCAGTTACTCTTCGGCAGGTGGCTACGAGCAGTACTTC. The chain has TRBV6-5 and TRBJ2-7; no definite D call. Germline V CDR1 and CDR2: MNHEY, SVGAGI. CDR3 size: 15 residues. Trimming took off 0 bases at V and 3 bases at J, with 12 bases between the two ends.

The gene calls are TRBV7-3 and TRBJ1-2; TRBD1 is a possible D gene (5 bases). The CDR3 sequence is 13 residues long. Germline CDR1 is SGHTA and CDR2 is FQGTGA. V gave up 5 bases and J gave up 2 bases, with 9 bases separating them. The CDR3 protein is CASSPAGNYGYTF. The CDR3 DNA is TGTGCCAGCAGCCCTGCAGGGAACTATGGCTACACCTTC. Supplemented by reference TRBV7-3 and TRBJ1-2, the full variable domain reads GAGVSQTPSNKVTEKGKYVELRCDPISGHTALYWYRQSLGQGPEFLIYFQGTGAADDSGLPNDRFFAVRPEGSVSTLKIQRTERGDSAVYLCASSPAGNYGYTFGSGTRLTVV.

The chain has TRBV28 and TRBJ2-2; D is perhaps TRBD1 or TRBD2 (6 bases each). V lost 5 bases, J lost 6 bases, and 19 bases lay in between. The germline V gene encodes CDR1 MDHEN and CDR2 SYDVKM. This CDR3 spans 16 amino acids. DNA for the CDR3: TGTGCCAGCAGTCGCCCCGGAGGGCAGGGGCCCGGGGAGCTGTTTTTT. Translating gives CASSRPGGQGPGELFF.

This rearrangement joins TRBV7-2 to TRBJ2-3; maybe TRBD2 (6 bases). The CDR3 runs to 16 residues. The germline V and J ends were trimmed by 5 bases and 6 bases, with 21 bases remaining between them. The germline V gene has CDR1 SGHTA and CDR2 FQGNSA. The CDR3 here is CASSLLGGDLADTQYF. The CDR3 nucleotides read TGTGCCAGCAGCCTCCTCGGCGGGGACCTCGCGGATACGCAGTATTTT.

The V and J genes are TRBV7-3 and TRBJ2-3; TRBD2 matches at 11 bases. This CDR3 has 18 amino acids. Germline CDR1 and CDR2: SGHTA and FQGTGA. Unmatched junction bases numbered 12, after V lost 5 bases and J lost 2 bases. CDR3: CASSQDVGTSGFTDTQYF. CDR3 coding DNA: TGTGCCAGCAGCCAAGACGTAGGGACTAGCGGTTTCACAGATACGCAGTATTTT.

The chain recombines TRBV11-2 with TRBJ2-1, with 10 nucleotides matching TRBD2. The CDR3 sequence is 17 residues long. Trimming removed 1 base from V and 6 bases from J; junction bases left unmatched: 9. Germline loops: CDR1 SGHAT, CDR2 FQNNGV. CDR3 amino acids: CASSLAQIAGGRNEQFF. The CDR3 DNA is TGTGCCAGCAGCTTAGCCCAAATAGCGGGAGGTCGCAATGAGCAGTTCTTC.

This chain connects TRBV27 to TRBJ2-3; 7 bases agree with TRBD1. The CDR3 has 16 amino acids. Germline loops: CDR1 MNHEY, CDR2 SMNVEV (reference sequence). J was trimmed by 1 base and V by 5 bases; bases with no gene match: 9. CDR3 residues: CASSLRGRGGTDTQYF. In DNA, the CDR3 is TGTGCCAGCAGTCTGAGGGGGCGAGGGGGCACAGATACGCAGTATTTT.

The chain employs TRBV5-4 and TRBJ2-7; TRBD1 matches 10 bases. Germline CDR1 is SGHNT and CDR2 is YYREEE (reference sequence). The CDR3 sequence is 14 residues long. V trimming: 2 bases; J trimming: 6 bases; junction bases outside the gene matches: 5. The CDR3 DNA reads TGTGCCAGCAGCTTTGTTGACAGGGGGCGCGAGCAGTACTTC. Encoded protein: CASSFVDRGREQYF.

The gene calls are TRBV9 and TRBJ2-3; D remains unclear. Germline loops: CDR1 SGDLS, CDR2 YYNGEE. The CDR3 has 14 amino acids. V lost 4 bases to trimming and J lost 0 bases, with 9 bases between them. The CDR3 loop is CASSQLVSTDTQYF. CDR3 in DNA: TGTGCCAGCAGCCAGCTGGTGAGCACAGATACGCAGTATTTT.

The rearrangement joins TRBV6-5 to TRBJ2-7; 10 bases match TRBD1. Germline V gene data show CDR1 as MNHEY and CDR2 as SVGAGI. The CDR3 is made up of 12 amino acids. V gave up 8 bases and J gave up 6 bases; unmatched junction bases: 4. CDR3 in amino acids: CASSGTGAEQYF. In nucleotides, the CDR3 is TGTGCCAGCTCCGGGACAGGGGCCGAGCAGTACTTC.

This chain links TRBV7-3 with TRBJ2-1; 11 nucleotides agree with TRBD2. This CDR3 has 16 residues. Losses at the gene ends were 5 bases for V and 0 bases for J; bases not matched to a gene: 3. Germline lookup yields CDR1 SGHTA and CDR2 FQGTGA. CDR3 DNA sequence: TGTGCCAGCAGCCCTACTAGCGGGGGCTCCTACAATGAGCAGTTCTTC. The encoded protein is CASSPTSGGSYNEQFF.

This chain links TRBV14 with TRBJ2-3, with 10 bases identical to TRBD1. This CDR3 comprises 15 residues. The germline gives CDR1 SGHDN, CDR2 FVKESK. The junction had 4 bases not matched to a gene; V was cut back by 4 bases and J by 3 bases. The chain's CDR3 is CASSRGQGQTDTQYF. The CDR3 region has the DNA TGTGCCAGCAGCCGGGGACAGGGGCAGACAGATACGCAGTATTTT.

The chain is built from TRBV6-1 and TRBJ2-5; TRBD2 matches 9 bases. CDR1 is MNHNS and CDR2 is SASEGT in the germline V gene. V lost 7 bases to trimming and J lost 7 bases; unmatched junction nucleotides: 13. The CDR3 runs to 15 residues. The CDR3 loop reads CASTPTGGREGTQYF. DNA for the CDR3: TGTGCCAGCACCCCCACGGGCGGGAGGGAAGGGACCCAGTACTTC.

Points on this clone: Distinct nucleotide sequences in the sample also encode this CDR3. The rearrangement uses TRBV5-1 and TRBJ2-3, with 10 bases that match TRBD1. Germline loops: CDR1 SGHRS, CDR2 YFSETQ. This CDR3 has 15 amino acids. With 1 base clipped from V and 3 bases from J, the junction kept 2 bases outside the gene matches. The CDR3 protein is CASSLLGQGTDTQYF. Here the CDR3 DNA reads TGCGCCAGCAGCTTGTTGGGACAGGGGACAGATACGCAGTATTTT. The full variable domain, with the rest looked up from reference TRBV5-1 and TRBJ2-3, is KAGVTQTPRYLIKTRGQQVTLSCSPISGHRSVSWYQQTPGQGLQFLFEYFSETQRNKGNFPGRFSGRQFSNSRSEMNVSTLELGDSALYLCASSLLGQGTDTQYFGPGTRLTVL.

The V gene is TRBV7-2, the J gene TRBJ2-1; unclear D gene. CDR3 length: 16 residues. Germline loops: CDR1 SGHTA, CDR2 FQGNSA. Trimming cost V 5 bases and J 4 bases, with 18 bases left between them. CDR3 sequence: CASSPGRYKSYNEQFF. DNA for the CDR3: TGTGCCAGCAGCCCAGGCAGGTACAAGTCTTACAATGAGCAGTTCTTC.

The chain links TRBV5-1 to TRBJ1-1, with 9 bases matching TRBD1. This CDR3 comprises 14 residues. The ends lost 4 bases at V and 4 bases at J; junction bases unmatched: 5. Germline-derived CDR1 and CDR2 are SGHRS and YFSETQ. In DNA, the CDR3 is TGCGCCAGCAGCCGGACAGGGGACGCCACTGAAGCTTTCTTT. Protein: CASSRTGDATEAFF.

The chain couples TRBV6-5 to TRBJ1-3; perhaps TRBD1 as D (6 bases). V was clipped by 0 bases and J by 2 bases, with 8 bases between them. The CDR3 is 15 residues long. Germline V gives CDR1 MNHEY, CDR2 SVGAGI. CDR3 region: CASSYSTGPGNTIYF. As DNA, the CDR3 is TGTGCCAGCAGTTACTCGACAGGCCCTGGAAACACCATATATTTT.

This CDR3 reads CASSSTPGRSGNTIYF. CDR3 nucleotide sequence: TGCGCCAGCAGCTCGACACCGGGTCGGTCTGGAAACACCATATATTTT. The chain uses TRBV5-1 and TRBJ1-3; D is unresolved. Germline CDR1 SGHRS, CDR2 YFSETQ. The CDR3 runs to 16 residues. The ends were cut back, 3 bases at V and 1 base at J, with 14 bases in the middle.

CDR3 loop: CSVDRDVYTDTQYF. CDR3 in DNA: TGCAGCGTCGACAGGGACGTTTATACAGATACGCAGTATTTT. The gene calls are TRBV29-1 and TRBJ2-3; 7 bases agree with TRBD1. Germline values: CDR1 SQVTM, CDR2 ANQGSEA. V dropped 6 bases and J dropped 3; count of bases not matched to a gene: 9. This CDR3 has 14 residues.

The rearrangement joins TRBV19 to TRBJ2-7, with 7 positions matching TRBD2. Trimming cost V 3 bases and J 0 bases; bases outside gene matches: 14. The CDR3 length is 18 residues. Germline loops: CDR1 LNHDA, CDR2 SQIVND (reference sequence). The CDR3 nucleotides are TGTGCCAGTAGTATGATCCTCTCCCAGCGGGACTACTCCTACGAGCAGTACTTC. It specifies CASSMILSQRDYSYEQYF. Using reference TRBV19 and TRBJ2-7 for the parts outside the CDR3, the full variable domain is DGGITQSPKYLFRKEGQNVTLSCEQNLNHDAMYWYRQDPGQGLRLIYYSQIVNDFQKGDIAEGYSVSREKKESFPLTVTSAQKNPTAFYLCASSMILSQRDYSYEQYFGPGTRLTVT.

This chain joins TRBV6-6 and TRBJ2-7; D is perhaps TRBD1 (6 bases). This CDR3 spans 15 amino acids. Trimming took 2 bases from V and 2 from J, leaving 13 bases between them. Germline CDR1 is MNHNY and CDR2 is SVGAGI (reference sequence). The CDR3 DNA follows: TGTGCCAGCAGTTACGCATCTGGACAGACCTACGAGCAGTACTTC. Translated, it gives CASSYASGQTYEQYF.

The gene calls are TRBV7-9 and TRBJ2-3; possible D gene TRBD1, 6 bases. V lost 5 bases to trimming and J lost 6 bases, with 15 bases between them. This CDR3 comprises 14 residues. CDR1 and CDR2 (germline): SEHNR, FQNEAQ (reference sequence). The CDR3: CASSIPQGGDTQYF. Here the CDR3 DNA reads TGTGCCAGCAGCATCCCACAGGGTGGGGATACGCAGTATTTT.

CDR3 sequence reads: CAISNHRGSTNEKLFF. CDR3 nucleotides: TGTGCCATCAGTAACCACAGGGGATCAACTAATGAAAAACTGTTTTTT. The rearrangement uses TRBV10-3 and TRBJ1-4, with TRBD1 identical over 7 bases. V shed 5 bases, J shed 0 bases, and the junction held 6 bases outside the gene matches. The CDR3 is made up of 16 amino acids. The germline CDR1 and CDR2 sequences are ENHRY and SYGVKD.